The 32 T cell receptor beta chains given below trace back to one sample, sequenced in a study of blood T cell repertoires in COVID-19. Clones were sequenced by immunoSEQ multiplex PCR, and TCRdb holds only the in-frame ones, with some missing. Among about 220,000 clones listed, more than 75% were seen once. What was sequenced was peripheral blood. Receptors originate from a woman aged 65 to 85 with COVID-19, enrolled during active disease.

The CDR3 DNA follows: TGTGCCAGTACCCCCAGATGGCGGGAGGCGGGGAGCACAGATACGCAGTATTTT. Translated: CASTPRWREAGSTDTQYF. The chain combines TRBV19 with TRBJ2-3, with 8 positions matching TRBD2. The CDR3 sequence is 18 residues long. The V gene end was trimmed by 7 bases and the J gene end by 0 bases; junction bases not matched to a gene: 15. Germline V gene sequence: CDR1 LNHDA, CDR2 SQIVND (reference sequence). Together with reference TRBV19 and TRBJ2-3, the CDR3 gives the full variable domain: DGGITQSPKYLFRKEGQNVTLSCEQNLNHDAMYWYRQDPGQGLRLIYYSQIVNDFQKGDIAEGYSVSREKKESFPLTVTSAQKNPTAFYLCASTPRWREAGSTDTQYFGPGTRLTVL.

The rearrangement joins TRBV7-9 to TRBJ1-5, with D maybe TRBD1 (5 bases). V was trimmed by 3 bases and J by 5 bases, leaving 11 bases between them. In germline, CDR1 is SEHNR, CDR2 FQNEAQ (reference sequence). The CDR3 has 14 amino acids. The CDR3 here is CASSFPDTYQPQHF. CDR3 nucleotides: TGTGCCAGCAGCTTTCCGGACACCTATCAGCCCCAGCATTTT.

This clone was detected many times. J is TRBJ2-5 and V is TRBV3-1 (or the pseudogene TRBV3-2); the D is unclear. The V gene lost 0 bases and the J gene lost 9 bases, with 14 bases spanning the gap. Looked up from germline, CDR1 is LGHDT and CDR2 is YNNKEL (reference sequence). The CDR3 is 14 residues long. DNA for the CDR3: TGTGCCAGCAGCCAAGATGCGGTCTCGATGGCCCAGTACTTC. Its protein product is CASSQDAVSMAQYF.

The rearrangement uses TRBV7-9 and TRBJ1-5; D is unresolved. With 4 bases removed from V and 6 bases from J, the gap between germline ends came to 13 bases. The CDR3 runs to 14 residues. The germline gives CDR1 SEHNR, CDR2 FQNEAQ (reference sequence). CDR3 sequence reads: CASSSTFLGQPQHF. The DNA for the CDR3 is TGTGCCAGCAGCTCGACTTTTTTAGGTCAGCCCCAGCATTTT.

On this clone itself: Other DNA variants within this sample encode the same CDR3. The rearrangement links TRBV5-1 to TRBJ1-1; D remains unclear. In germline, CDR1 is SGHRS, CDR2 YFSETQ. The CDR3 totals 14 residues. V lost 0 bases to trimming and J lost 4 bases, with 10 bases between them. The CDR3 DNA reads TGCGCCAGCAGCTTGGGACCTGGAGGCACTGAAGCTTTCTTT. This gives the protein CASSLGPGGTEAFF.

This clone has only one observation. The rearrangement joins TRBV30 to TRBJ1-4, with TRBD1 identical over 8 bases. V lost 5 bases to trimming and J lost 8 bases; unmatched junction nucleotides: 7. The V gene's germline CDR1 is GTSNPN and CDR2 SVGIG (reference sequence). The CDR3 loop spans 13 amino acids. The CDR3, as DNA: TGTGCCTGGGGACAGGGTCGGAAAGAAAAACTGTTTTTT. It codes for CAWGQGRKEKLFF.

This chain uses TRBV19 with TRBJ2-3, with D possibly being TRBD2 (6 bases). The CDR3 spans 11 residues. The ends were cut back, 6 bases at V and 14 bases at J, with 15 bases in the middle. Germline V gene data show CDR1 as LNHDA and CDR2 as SQIVND (reference sequence). The chain's CDR3 is CASRLDYKWYF. The CDR3 DNA reads as TGTGCCAGTAGGTTGGACTATAAGTGGTATTTT.

In its sample, this clone was seen a few times. This chain joins TRBV11-2 and TRBJ1-6; 8 nucleotides line up with TRBD1. The V segment lost 0 bases and the J segment 10 bases; nucleotides outside the gene matches: 2. This CDR3 spans 14 amino acids. Germline-derived CDR1 and CDR2 are SGHAT and FQNNGV. The CDR3 spells CASSLDTGGSPLHF. The CDR3 region has the DNA TGTGCCAGCAGCTTAGACACAGGGGGATCACCCCTCCACTTT.

The rearrangement joins TRBV6-5 to TRBJ1-1, with D perhaps TRBD1 (6 bases). CDR1 and CDR2 from the germline V gene are MNHEY and SVGAGI. V lost 3 bases and J lost 2, with 13 bases in between. The CDR3 loop spans 15 amino acids. The CDR3 loop is CASSYSPGANTEAFF. The CDR3 DNA follows: TGTGCCAGCAGTTATTCGCCAGGGGCTAACACTGAAGCTTTCTTT.

The chain joins TRBV28 to TRBJ2-2; 7 positions agree with TRBD2. V was clipped by 6 bases and J by 1 base; unmatched bases: 14. CDR3 length equals 18 residues. Germline V gene data show CDR1 as MDHEN and CDR2 as SYDVKM. CDR3 nucleotides: TGTGCCAGCAGCGCCCGGGGTTGGACGGGAGGGAACACCGGGGAGCTGTTTTTT. Protein product: CASSARGWTGGNTGELFF.

The V and J genes are TRBV25-1 and TRBJ2-1; 10 bases match TRBD2. The CDR3 covers 14 residues. After removal of 6 bases from V and 5 bases from J, the junction contained 4 bases not matched to a gene. Germline values: CDR1 MGHDK, CDR2 SYGVNS. This CDR3 reads CASRGTSAHNEQFF. As DNA, the CDR3 is TGTGCCAGCAGGGGGACTAGCGCCCACAATGAGCAGTTCTTC.

This clone has just a few counts. The chain joins TRBV5-6 to TRBJ2-7, with no clear D. The CDR3 spans 11 residues. The germline V and J ends were trimmed by 4 bases and 5 bases, with 7 bases remaining between them. Germline V gene lookup returns CDR1 SGHDT and CDR2 YYEEEE. The CDR3 sequence is CASSQSHEQYF. The CDR3 nucleotides are TGTGCCAGCAGCCAAAGCCACGAGCAGTACTTC.

This chain joins TRBV30 and TRBJ1-6; D not resolved. CDR1 GTSNPN and CDR2 SVGIG come from the germline V gene (reference sequence). The V and J ends lost 0 bases and 10 bases respectively, with 13 bases between them. This CDR3 has 14 residues. The CDR3 DNA follows: TGTGCCTGGAGTGTACCTGGGAGTCAGTCACCCCTCCACTTT. This encodes CAWSVPGSQSPLHF.

The chain uses TRBV28 and TRBJ1-5, with TRBD1 as a possible D gene (6 bases). The CDR3 sequence is 14 residues long. Germline V gene sequence: CDR1 MDHEN, CDR2 SYDVKM. Trimming stripped 7 bases from V and 6 bases from J, with 16 bases between. The CDR3 DNA follows: TGTGCCAGCAAGGGCAGGGGTCATACTCAGCCCCAGCATTTT. Translated: CASKGRGHTQPQHF. Drawing the rest from reference TRBV28 and TRBJ1-5, the complete variable domain is DVKVTQSSRYLVKRTGEKVFLECVQDMDHENMFWYRQDPGLGLRLIYFSYDVKMKEKGDIPEGYSVSREKKERFSLILESASTNQTSMYLCASKGRGHTQPQHFGDGTRLSIL.

The chain employs TRBV7-2 and TRBJ2-7; TRBD2 aligns across 9 bases. The V and J ends lost 5 bases and 2 bases, in that order; junction bases with no gene match: 10. CDR3 length: 16 amino acids. The germline V gene has CDR1 SGHTA and CDR2 FQGNSA. CDR3 residues: CASSLQGLAPTYEQYF. CDR3 nucleotides: TGTGCCAGCAGCCTCCAGGGACTAGCTCCAACCTACGAGCAGTACTTC.

About this clone: Other nucleotide sequences from this sample produce the same CDR3. This chain connects TRBV28 to TRBJ2-7, with TRBD2 identical over 10 bases. J lost 1 base, V lost 6 bases, and 0 bases had no gene match. This CDR3 contains 13 residues. The germline gives CDR1 MDHEN, CDR2 SYDVKM. DNA of the CDR3: TGTGCCAGCAGGACTAGCGGGTCCTACGAGCAGTACTTC. This encodes CASRTSGSYEQYF. The complete variable domain, with remaining parts taken from reference TRBV28 and TRBJ2-7, reads DVKVTQSSRYLVKRTGEKVFLECVQDMDHENMFWYRQDPGLGLRLIYFSYDVKMKEKGDIPEGYSVSREKKERFSLILESASTNQTSMYLCASRTSGSYEQYFGPGTRLTVT.

V is TRBV7-8 and J is TRBJ2-2; possibly TRBD1 for D (6 bases). The germline V and J ends were trimmed by 7 bases and 1 base, with 13 bases remaining between them. CDR1 and CDR2 from the germline V gene are SGHVS and FQNEAQ. The CDR3 spans 15 residues. In DNA, the CDR3 is TGTGCCAGCATCCAGGGGTCCGTGAACACCGGGGAGCTGTTTTTT. Protein product: CASIQGSVNTGELFF.

A note on this clone: Other DNA variants within this sample encode the same CDR3. V gene TRBV18 combines with J gene TRBJ1-1; D remains unclear. CDR3 length equals 14 residues. The ends were cut back, 2 bases at V and 2 bases at J, with 9 bases in the middle. The germline V gene encodes CDR1 KGHSH and CDR2 LQKENI. The CDR3 protein is CASSPSGPNTEAFF. Written as DNA, the CDR3 is TGTGCCAGCTCACCATCTGGCCCCAACACTGAAGCTTTCTTT.

This clone was picked up one time. The V gene is TRBV9, the J gene TRBJ2-3; D possibly corresponds to TRBD1 (6 bases). CDR1 is SGDLS and CDR2 is YYNGEE in the germline V gene. The CDR3 spans 13 residues. Trimming removed 3 bases from V and 5 bases from J, with 10 bases in between. The CDR3 DNA sequence: TGTGCCAGCAGCGGGGGGCCAGGAGATACGCAGTATTTT. Amino acid sequence: CASSGGPGDTQYF.

This clone was recorded a few times. The gene calls are TRBV7-2 and TRBJ2-2; TRBD2 matches at 7 bases. This CDR3 region has 19 residues. Germline CDR1 SGHTA, CDR2 FQGNSA. Trimming cost V 2 bases and J 7 bases; bases outside gene matches: 19. The CDR3 here is CASSLQGARLAARGGELFF. In nucleotides, the CDR3 is TGTGCCAGCAGCTTACAGGGAGCTAGGCTAGCGGCCCGGGGCGGGGAGCTGTTTTTT.

This chain uses TRBV15 with TRBJ2-5; D is unresolved. The CDR3 totals 13 residues. Trimming took 0 bases from V and 4 from J, leaving 6 bases between them. Per the germline V gene, CDR1 is LNHNV and CDR2 is YYDKDF (reference sequence). The CDR3 DNA is TGTGCCACCAGCAGAGATTTGAGAGAGACCCAGTACTTC. This codes for CATSRDLRETQYF.

This chain joins TRBV30 and TRBJ1-3; 10 positions agree with TRBD1. Germline lookup yields CDR1 GTSNPN and CDR2 SVGIG (reference sequence). This CDR3 region has 15 residues. The junction had 5 bases not matched to a gene; V was cut back by 4 bases and J by 2 bases. The CDR3 sequence: CAWTVGTGAGNTIYF. In DNA, the CDR3 is TGTGCCTGGACGGTTGGGACAGGGGCTGGAAACACCATATATTTT.

The chain joins TRBV3-1 (or the pseudogene TRBV3-2) to TRBJ2-3; D perhaps matches TRBD2 (6 bases). The CDR3 length is 15 residues. CDR1 and CDR2 (germline): LGHDT, YNNKEL (reference sequence). V was trimmed by 1 base and J by 1 base, leaving 9 bases between them. The CDR3 loop is CASSQAGDRTDTQYF. For the CDR3, the DNA is TGTGCCAGCAGCCAAGCGGGGGATCGCACAGATACGCAGTATTTT.

The rearrangement links TRBV9 to TRBJ2-1; possible D gene TRBD2, 5 bases. The germline V gene has CDR1 SGDLS and CDR2 YYNGEE. This CDR3 comprises 14 residues. V shed 3 bases and J shed 2 bases, with 9 bases lying between them. The CDR3 protein is CASSGRSPYNEQFF. CDR3 DNA: TGTGCCAGCAGCGGGAGGTCCCCCTACAATGAGCAGTTCTTC.

The rearrangement joins TRBV6-5 to TRBJ1-5; D not certain. The germline V gene has CDR1 MNHEY and CDR2 SVGAGI. This CDR3 has 15 amino acids. V was pared by 0 bases and J by 4 bases, with 10 bases between. The CDR3 sequence is CASSYSRTVNQPQHF. The CDR3 DNA reads as TGTGCCAGCAGTTACTCGAGAACAGTTAATCAGCCCCAGCATTTT.

The chain combines TRBV2 with TRBJ2-7; 12 bases fit TRBD2. Unmatched junction bases numbered 12, after V lost 8 bases and J lost 7 bases. CDR1 SNHLY and CDR2 FYNNEI come from the germline V gene. CDR3 length: 15 amino acids. This CDR3 reads CASSLDGLAGREQYF. The CDR3 DNA reads TGTGCCAGCTCCCTCGATGGACTAGCGGGACGTGAGCAGTACTTC. Filled out from reference TRBV2 and TRBJ2-7, the complete variable domain reads EPEVTQTPSHQVTQMGQEVILRCVPISNHLYFYWYRQILGQKVEFLVSFYNNEISEKSEIFDDQFSVERPDGSNFTLKIRSTKLEDSAMYFCASSLDGLAGREQYFGPGTRLTVT.

This chain joins TRBV21-1 and TRBJ1-1; the D call TRBD1 from the table was never checked on the DNA. TRBV21-1 is listed as a pseudogene. The CDR3 contains 10 residues. The CDR3 region is CASGGTGAFF. The CDR3 DNA follows: TGTGCCAGCGGGGGGACAGGGGCTTTCTTT.

This clone showed up just once. The rearrangement uses TRBV19 and TRBJ1-4, with 7 bases matching TRBD1. CDR3 length equals 15 residues. The germline V gene has CDR1 LNHDA and CDR2 SQIVND (reference sequence). V gave up 6 bases and J gave up 8 bases; unmatched junction bases: 12. The CDR3 region has the DNA TGTGCCAGTAGGGGTCGGGACAGACGATCCGAAAAACTGTTTTTT. It specifies CASRGRDRRSEKLFF. The full variable domain, completed using reference TRBV19 and TRBJ1-4, is DGGITQSPKYLFRKEGQNVTLSCEQNLNHDAMYWYRQDPGQGLRLIYYSQIVNDFQKGDIAEGYSVSREKKESFPLTVTSAQKNPTAFYLCASRGRDRRSEKLFFGSGTQLSVL.

As regards this clone: Other nucleotide sequences in the sample specify the same CDR3. The chain links TRBV28 to TRBJ2-7; TRBD1 matches 10 bases. The CDR3 consists of 14 residues. Germline values: CDR1 MDHEN, CDR2 SYDVKM. V trimming: 4 bases; J trimming: 4 bases; junction bases outside the gene matches: 4. This chain's CDR3 is CASSWTGGGYEQYF. The CDR3 bases are TGTGCCAGCAGTTGGACAGGGGGAGGTTACGAGCAGTACTTC.

The chain combines TRBV30 with TRBJ2-1; 8 nucleotides line up with TRBD2. CDR3 length: 11 amino acids. The V segment lost 5 bases and the J segment 7 bases; nucleotides outside the gene matches: 1. Germline CDR1 GTSNPN, CDR2 SVGIG (reference sequence). CDR3 sequence: CAWGGRNEQFF. In nucleotides, the CDR3 is TGTGCCTGGGGCGGGAGGAATGAGCAGTTCTTC. Combining the CDR3 with reference TRBV30 and TRBJ2-1 gives the whole variable domain SQTIHQWPATLVQPVGSPLSLECTVEGTSNPNLYWYRQAAGRGLQLLFYSVGIGQISSEVPQNLSASRPQDRQFILSSKKLLLSDSGFYLCAWGGRNEQFFGPGTRLTVL.

The chain couples TRBV28 to TRBJ1-2; a possible D gene is TRBD1 (6 bases). Deletions cut 10 bases from V and 8 bases from J, with 17 bases between. CDR3 length: 12 residues. Germline V gene sequence: CDR1 MDHEN, CDR2 SYDVKM. For the CDR3, the DNA is TGTGCCATCGCAACCTACAGGGACGGCTACACCTTC. Protein sequence: CAIATYRDGYTF.

The chain employs TRBV19 and TRBJ2-7, with D uncertain. The ends were cut back, 2 bases at V and 7 bases at J, with 6 bases in the middle. Germline-derived CDR1 and CDR2 are LNHDA and SQIVND (reference sequence). The CDR3 runs 11 residues. CDR3 nucleotides: TGTGCCAGTAGTATAATGGAGGAGCAGTACTTC. Translation: CASSIMEEQYF. Complete variable domain (other parts from reference TRBV19 and TRBJ2-7): DGGITQSPKYLFRKEGQNVTLSCEQNLNHDAMYWYRQDPGQGLRLIYYSQIVNDFQKGDIAEGYSVSREKKESFPLTVTSAQKNPTAFYLCASSIMEEQYFGPGTRLTVT.